Listed below are T cell receptor beta chains from one sample, sequenced in a study of PD-1 blockade in classical Hodgkin lymphoma. The table came from immunoSEQ multiplex PCR; TCRdb's copy has only in-frame clones and leaves some out. The table lists about 93,000 clones, around 78% of them singletons. The sample was peripheral blood mononuclear cells (PBMCs), taken before the fourth cycle of nivolumab. These receptors came from a human donor with classical Hodgkin lymphoma. CDR3s include the opening cysteine and the closing phenylalanine or tryptophan. Each record gives: J gene, V gene, clone size, CDR3 protein. Clone size is stated in some rows and not others, as once, few, many or a class when expanded.

J gene: TRBJ2-1
V gene: TRBV19
clone size: NA
CDR3 protein: CASSIGGSTAEQFF

J gene: TRBJ2-7
V gene: TRBV19
clone size: NA
CDR3 protein: CASSNPTSSYEQYF

J gene: TRBJ2-1
V gene: TRBV29-1
clone size: NA
CDR3 protein: CSVVNRRGDEQFF

J gene: TRBJ2-7
V gene: TRBV4-1
clone size: NA
CDR3 protein: CASSQAFQRPTYEQYF

J gene: TRBJ2-6
V gene: TRBV30
clone size: NA
CDR3 protein: CAWSIPGANVLTF

J gene: TRBJ2-3
V gene: TRBV5-4
clone size: few
CDR3 protein: CASSLGQGSTDTQYF

J gene: TRBJ2-3
V gene: TRBV7-9
clone size: NA
CDR3 protein: CASSRENSGGNTQYF

J gene: TRBJ2-7
V gene: TRBV7-9
clone size: few
CDR3 protein: CASSKDRDITFYEQYF

J gene: TRBJ1-2
V gene: TRBV4-2
clone size: once
CDR3 protein: CASSQPTGLHGYTF

J gene: TRBJ1-2
V gene: TRBV29-1
clone size: NA
CDR3 protein: CSVSRPDGYTF

J gene: TRBJ1-2
V gene: TRBV15
clone size: NA
CDR3 protein: CATSRASGTAYYGYTF

J gene: TRBJ2-3
V gene: TRBV30
clone size: NA
CDR3 protein: CAWSVIGGGADTQYF

J gene: TRBJ2-7
V gene: TRBV7-2
clone size: few
CDR3 protein: CASSLTSGSYEQYF

J gene: TRBJ2-7
V gene: TRBV2
clone size: NA
CDR3 protein: CASSERTGQYF

J gene: TRBJ1-1
V gene: TRBV7-9
clone size: many
CDR3 protein: CASSSGYHTEAFF

J gene: TRBJ2-3
V gene: TRBV28
clone size: NA
CDR3 protein: CASSHRTTQYF

J gene: TRBJ2-5
V gene: TRBV7-6
clone size: NA
CDR3 protein: CASRSRGQGGLETQYF

J gene: TRBJ2-4
V gene: TRBV2
clone size: NA
CDR3 protein: CASRTLAKNIQYF

J gene: TRBJ1-2
V gene: TRBV28
clone size: NA
CDR3 protein: CASTPAPYGYTF

J gene: TRBJ1-4
V gene: TRBV23-1
clone size: once
CDR3 protein: CASSHPEGQANEKLFF

J gene: TRBJ1-5
V gene: TRBV6-6
clone size: NA
CDR3 protein: CASSSTSNQPQHF

J gene: TRBJ1-2
V gene: TRBV5-6
clone size: NA
CDR3 protein: CASSPKTGGGFGYTF

J gene: TRBJ2-7
V gene: TRBV6-5
clone size: NA
CDR3 protein: CASRLRDSKQYF

J gene: TRBJ1-4
V gene: TRBV28
clone size: NA
CDR3 protein: CASSKPGTGDGKLFF

J gene: TRBJ2-7
V gene: TRBV10-3
clone size: NA
CDR3 protein: CAISAGDRVHEQYF

J gene: TRBJ2-2
V gene: TRBV7-3
clone size: NA
CDR3 protein: CASSFPGLAGETGELFF